The rows below give T cell receptor beta chains drawn from one sample of a study of shared clonotypes between healthy human individuals. Produced via immunoSEQ multiplex PCR; TCRdb's table is partial and in-frame only. The repertoire holds about 1.1 million clones, with 70% to 85% as singletons. What was sequenced was memory CD4+ T cells from PBMCs. The receptors derive from a man younger than 35 in good health. Some clones in this sample may be carry-over from other donors' samples. Both conserved end residues are part of each CDR3. D genes are given only for firm matches.

v_call | d_call | cdr3_length | cdr3_aa
TRBV4-2 | NA | 15 | CASSQDEATRQPQHF
TRBV5-1 | NA | 14 | CASSWGSSYNEQFF
TRBV4-1 | NA | 16 | CASSQGAGVRSYEQYF
TRBV7-9 | TRBD2 | 13 | CAKGVAGTDTQYF
TRBV27 | TRBD1 | 15 | CASSLQGTTTGELFF
TRBV5-1 | TRBD2 | 17 | CASSLAAGTSGSNEQFF
TRBV2 | NA | 11 | CASSSRIEQYF
TRBV7-8 | NA | 13 | CASSSQVGTEAFF
TRBV7-6 | TRBD2 | 15 | CASCPGLTRTETQYF
TRBV7-2 | TRBD2 | 13 | CASSSAREDEQFF
TRBV18 | NA | 16 | CASSQGGTLSGNTIYF
TRBV2 | TRBD1 | 14 | CASKSPGQDYGYTF
TRBV7-9 | TRBD2 | 16 | CASSSLSGSVTGELFF
TRBV28 | NA | 13 | CASSLANTGELFF
TRBV10-3 | TRBD1 | 17 | CAISDGTGEWGNQPQHF
TRBV29-1 | NA | 15 | CSALGQALQGYGYTF
TRBV27 | NA | 14 | CASRYTDTRGEQYF
TRBV11-2 | NA | 15 | CASRGITSLSYGYTF
TRBV5-1 | NA | 15 | CASSSGHATNTEAFF
TRBV7-9 | NA | 12 | CASSPPIAEQFF
TRBV5-1 | NA | 15 | CASSLDVGPHQPQHF
TRBV6-1 | NA | 16 | CASSEALMGWGQPQHF
TRBV10-3 | TRBD1 | 12 | CAIRQGGAEAFF
TRBV25-1 | NA | 15 | CASSPPGGANYGYTF
TRBV28 | NA | 16 | CASSFSGSSGANVLTF
TRBV15 | NA | 17 | CATSRDYQRRGNNEQYF
TRBV2 | TRBD1 | 15 | CASSGGQGVRNEQYF
TRBV19 | NA | 16 | CAVRTTRTTNTGELFF
TRBV28 | NA | 12 | CASGDSTDTQYF
TRBV10-1 | TRBD2 | 14 | CASFSGRAGDTQYF
TRBV28 | NA | 15 | CASTLSGRVPQPQHF
TRBV18 | NA | 13 | CASSPGAEETQYF
TRBV9 | TRBD1 | 15 | CASSPTGAGNQPQHF
TRBV18 | TRBD2 | 15 | CASSPMTSGIGEQYF
TRBV6-5 | NA | 13 | CASSPPSGNTIYF
TRBV9 | NA | 16 | CASSVEPRVDTGELFF
TRBV5-4 | TRBD1 | 15 | CASSLDGQGHTEAFF
TRBV11-3 | TRBD1 | 14 | CASSLGTGWETQYF
TRBV4-2 | TRBD1 | 17 | CASSPSSGTGADSEQYF
TRBV30 | NA | 13 | CAWSRAANQPQHF
TRBV11-1 | NA | 14 | CASSSGAGGETQYF
TRBV2 | TRBD1 | 14 | CASSVDRAHYEQYF
TRBV19 | NA | 16 | CASSDFRGGRITEAFF
TRBV5-1 | NA | 14 | CASSLDPRSYEQYF
TRBV27 | TRBD2 | 14 | CASSGTSGPYTQYF
TRBV18 | NA | 12 | CASSPAGQPQHF
TRBV2 | NA | 10 | CASGDYEQYF
TRBV5-1 | NA | 15 | CASSTGTLLGNTIYF
TRBV5-4 | NA | 14 | CASSFPGSGNTIYF
TRBV30 | TRBD1 | 16 | CAWRRDRAPSGNEQFF
TRBV27 | TRBD1 | 18 | CASSFRVAGGLPNQPQHF
TRBV27 | NA | 14 | CASTSRGRTGELFF
TRBV5-1 | NA | 16 | CASSPRQGRVTGELFF
TRBV19 | TRBD2 | 11 | CGAGTRFEQFF
TRBV7-9 | TRBD1 | 15 | CASSYSGTGANEQFF